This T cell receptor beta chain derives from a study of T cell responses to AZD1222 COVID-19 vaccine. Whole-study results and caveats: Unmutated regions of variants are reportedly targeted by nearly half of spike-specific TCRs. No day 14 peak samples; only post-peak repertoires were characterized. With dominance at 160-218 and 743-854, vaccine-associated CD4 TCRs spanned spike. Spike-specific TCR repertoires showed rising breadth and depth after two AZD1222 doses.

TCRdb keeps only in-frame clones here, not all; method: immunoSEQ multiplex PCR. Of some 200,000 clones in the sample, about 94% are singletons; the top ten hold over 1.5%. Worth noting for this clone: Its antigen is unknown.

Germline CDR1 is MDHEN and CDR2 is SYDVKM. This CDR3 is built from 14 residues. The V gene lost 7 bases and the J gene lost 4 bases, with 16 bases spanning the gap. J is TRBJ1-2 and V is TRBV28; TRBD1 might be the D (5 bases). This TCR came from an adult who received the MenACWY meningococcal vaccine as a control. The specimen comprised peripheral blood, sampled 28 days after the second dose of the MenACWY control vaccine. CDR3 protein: CASTTDGQTYGYTF. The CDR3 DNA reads TGTGCCAGCACCACTGACGGACAAACCTATGGCTACACCTTC.